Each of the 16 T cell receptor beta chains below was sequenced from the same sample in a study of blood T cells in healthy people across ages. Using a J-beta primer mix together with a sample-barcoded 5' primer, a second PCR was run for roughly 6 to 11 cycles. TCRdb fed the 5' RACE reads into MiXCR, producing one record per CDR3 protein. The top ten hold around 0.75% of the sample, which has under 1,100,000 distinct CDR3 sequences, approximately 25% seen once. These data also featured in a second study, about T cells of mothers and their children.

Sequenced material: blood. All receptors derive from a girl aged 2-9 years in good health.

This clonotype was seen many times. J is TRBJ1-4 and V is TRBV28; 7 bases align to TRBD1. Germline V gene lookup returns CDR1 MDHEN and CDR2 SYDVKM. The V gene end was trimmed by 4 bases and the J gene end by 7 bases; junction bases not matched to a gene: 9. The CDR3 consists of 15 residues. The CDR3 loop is CASSSPGQRREKLFF. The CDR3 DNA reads TGTGCCAGCAGTTCTCCGGGACAGAGGCGTGAAAAACTGTTTTTT.

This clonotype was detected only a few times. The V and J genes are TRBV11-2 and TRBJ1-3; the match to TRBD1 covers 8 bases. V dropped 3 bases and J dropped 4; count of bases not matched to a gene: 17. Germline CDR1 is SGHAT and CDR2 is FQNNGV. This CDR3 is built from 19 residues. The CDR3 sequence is CASSLTSRGGQGEGNTIYF. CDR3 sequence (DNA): TGTGCCAGCAGCTTGACCTCCCGAGGAGGACAGGGTGAAGGAAACACCATATATTTT.

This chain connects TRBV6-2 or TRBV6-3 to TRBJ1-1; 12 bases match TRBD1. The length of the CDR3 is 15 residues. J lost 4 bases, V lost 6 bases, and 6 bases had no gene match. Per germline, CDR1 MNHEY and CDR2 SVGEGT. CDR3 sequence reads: CASRLGQGAITEAFF. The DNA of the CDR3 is TGTGCCAGCAGGTTGGGACAGGGGGCGATCACTGAAGCTTTCTTT.

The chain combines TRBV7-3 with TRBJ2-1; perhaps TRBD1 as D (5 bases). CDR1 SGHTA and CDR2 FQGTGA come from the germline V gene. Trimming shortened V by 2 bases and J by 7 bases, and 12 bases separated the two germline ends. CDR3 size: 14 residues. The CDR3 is CASSLFGRDNEQFF. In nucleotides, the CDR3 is TGTGCCAGCAGCTTATTCGGCAGGGATAATGAGCAGTTCTTC.

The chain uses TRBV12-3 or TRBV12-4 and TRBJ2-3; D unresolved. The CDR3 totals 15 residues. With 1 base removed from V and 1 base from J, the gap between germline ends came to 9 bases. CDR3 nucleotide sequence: TGTGCCAGCAGTTTAGAGGGTTGGGGCACAGATACGCAGTATTTT. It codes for CASSLEGWGTDTQYF.

The DNA of the CDR3 is TGCGCCAGCAGCCAAGATGCAGGTGGGACAAGGGACGAGCAGTTCTTC. Amino acid sequence: CASSQDAGGTRDEQFF. The chain uses TRBV4-3 and TRBJ2-1; weak D call: TRBD1 (6 bases). The germline V gene encodes CDR1 LGHNA and CDR2 YSLEER. This CDR3 region has 16 residues. Trimming left V 0 bases short and J 10 bases short, with 19 bases between.

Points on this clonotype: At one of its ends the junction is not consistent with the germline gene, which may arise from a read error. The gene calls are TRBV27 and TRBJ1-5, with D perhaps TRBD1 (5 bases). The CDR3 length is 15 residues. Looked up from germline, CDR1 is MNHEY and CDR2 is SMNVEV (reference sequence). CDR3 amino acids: CASSLWGDSNQPQRF. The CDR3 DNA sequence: TGTGCCAGCAGTTTATGGGGGGATAGCAATCAGCCCCAGCGCTTT.

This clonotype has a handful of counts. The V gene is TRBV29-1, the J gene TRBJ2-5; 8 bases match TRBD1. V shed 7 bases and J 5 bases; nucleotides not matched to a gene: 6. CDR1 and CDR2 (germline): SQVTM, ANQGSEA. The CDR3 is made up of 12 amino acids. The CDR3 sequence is CSARRGPETQYF. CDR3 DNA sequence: TGCAGCGCCCGCAGGGGGCCTGAGACCCAGTACTTC.

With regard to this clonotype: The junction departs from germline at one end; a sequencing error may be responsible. The DNA of the CDR3 is TGTGCCATCAGTGAAGGTGATCCAGAGGCCCAGTACTTC. Encoded protein: CAISEGDPEAQYF. The J gene is TRBJ2-5, the V gene TRBV10-3, with D unclear. This CDR3 region has 13 residues. Germline CDR1 and CDR2: ENHRY and SYGVKD.

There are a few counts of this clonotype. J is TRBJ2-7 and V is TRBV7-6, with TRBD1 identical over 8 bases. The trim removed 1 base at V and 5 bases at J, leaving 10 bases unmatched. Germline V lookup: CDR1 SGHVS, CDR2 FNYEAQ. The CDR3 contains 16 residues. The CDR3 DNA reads TGTGCCAGCAGCTTAGATAGTCGGGACAGGCTACACGAGCAGTACTTC. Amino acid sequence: CASSLDSRDRLHEQYF.

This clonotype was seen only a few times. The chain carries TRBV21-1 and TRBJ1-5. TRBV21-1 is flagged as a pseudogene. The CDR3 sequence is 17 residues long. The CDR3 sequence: CASSKGYHLYSNQPQHF. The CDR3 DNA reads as TGTGCCAGCAGCAAGGGGTACCATCTTTATAGCAATCAGCCCCAGCATTTT.

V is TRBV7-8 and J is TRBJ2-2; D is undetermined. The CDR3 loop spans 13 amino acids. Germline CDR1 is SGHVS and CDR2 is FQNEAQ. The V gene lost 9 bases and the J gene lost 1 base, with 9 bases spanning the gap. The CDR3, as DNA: TGTGCCAGTTTTATGGAGAACACCGGGGAGCTGTTTTTT. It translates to CASFMENTGELFF.

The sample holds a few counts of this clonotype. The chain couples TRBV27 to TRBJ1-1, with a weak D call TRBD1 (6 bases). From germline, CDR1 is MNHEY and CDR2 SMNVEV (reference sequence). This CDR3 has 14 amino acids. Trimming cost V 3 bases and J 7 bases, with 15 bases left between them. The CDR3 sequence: CASSFTGFSNEAFF. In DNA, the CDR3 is TGTGCCAGCAGTTTCACAGGGTTTAGTAATGAAGCTTTCTTT.

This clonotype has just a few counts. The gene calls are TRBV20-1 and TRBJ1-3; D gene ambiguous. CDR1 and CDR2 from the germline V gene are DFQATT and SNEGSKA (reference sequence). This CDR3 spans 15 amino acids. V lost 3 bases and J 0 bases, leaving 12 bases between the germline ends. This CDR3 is CSASIPAHSGNTIYF. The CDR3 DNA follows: TGCAGTGCTAGCATCCCGGCGCACTCTGGAAACACCATATATTTT.

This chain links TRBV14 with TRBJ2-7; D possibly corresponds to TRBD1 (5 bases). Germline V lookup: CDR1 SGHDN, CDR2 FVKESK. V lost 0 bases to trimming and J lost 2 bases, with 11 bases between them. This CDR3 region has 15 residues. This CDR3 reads CASSQESDITYEQYF. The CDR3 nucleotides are TGTGCCAGCAGCCAAGAATCGGACATCACCTACGAGCAGTACTTC.

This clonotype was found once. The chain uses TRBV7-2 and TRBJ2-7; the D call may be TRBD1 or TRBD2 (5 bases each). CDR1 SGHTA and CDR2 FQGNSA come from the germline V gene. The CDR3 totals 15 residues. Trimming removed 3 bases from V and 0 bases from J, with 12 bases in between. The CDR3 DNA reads TGTGCCAGCAGCTTGGGACGGACCAGCTCCTACGAGCAGTACTTC. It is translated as CASSLGRTSSYEQYF.